The 5 T cell receptor beta chains below come from one sample, sequenced in a study of T-cell memory formation after mild COVID-19. TCRdb re-analysed the 5' RACE reads in MiXCR, keeping a single row per CDR3 protein. The sample records about 260,000 distinct CDR3 sequences, 15% to 20% being singletons. The sequencing sample was made of PBMCs or a T cell subset sorted from them (not recorded which). Receptors originate from a man younger than 30 who had mild COVID-19 (a few samples of this study predate the infection). Cell type and time point are not known.

CDR3 nucleotide sequence: TGCGCCAGCCTCCAAGCGGGGGGTTCCGGGGAGCTGTTTTTT. It encodes CASLQAGGSGELFF. This chain connects TRBV5-1 to TRBJ2-2; TRBD2 matches 9 bases. The junction had 7 bases not matched to a gene; V was cut back by 7 bases and J by 6 bases. CDR1 is SGHRS, CDR2 YFSETQ, per germline. The CDR3 has 14 residues.

In its sample, this clonotype was seen a few times. This CDR3 reads CSVADRRGGTDTQYF. CDR3 sequence (DNA): TGCAGCGTTGCGGACCGGCGGGGAGGCACAGATACGCAGTATTTT. The chain links TRBV29-1 to TRBJ2-3; a weak D match, TRBD2 (6 bases). Germline values: CDR1 SQVTM, CDR2 ANQGSEA. The CDR3 sequence is 15 residues long. Between the trimmed V and J ends, which lost 4 bases and 1 base, there was a span of 15 bases.

This clonotype has more than one count but fewer than ten. The chain uses TRBV29-1 and TRBJ2-5; 12 bases are shared with TRBD2. V lost 4 bases to trimming and J lost 5 bases; unmatched junction nucleotides: 11. The CDR3 is made up of 16 amino acids. Germline V CDR1 and CDR2: SQVTM, ANQGSEA. The DNA of the CDR3 is TGCAGCGTTGCCCGCGAAGGACTAGCGGGGAGGGAGACCCAGTACTTC. This encodes CSVAREGLAGRETQYF. The variable domain in full, completed from reference TRBV29-1 and TRBJ2-5, reads SAVISQKPSRDICQRGTSLTIQCQVDSQVTMMFWYRQQPGQSLTLIATANQGSEATYESGFVIDKFPISRPNLTFSTLTVSNMSPEDSSIYLCSVAREGLAGRETQYFGPGTRLLVL.

This clonotype showed up many times. CDR3 sequence: CASSPTSAENEQFF. CDR3 nucleotides: TGTGCCAGCAGCCCGACTAGCGCCGAAAATGAGCAGTTCTTC. This chain joins TRBV7-9 and TRBJ2-1; TRBD2 agrees at 8 bases. Germline V gene lookup returns CDR1 SEHNR and CDR2 FQNEAQ (reference sequence). V dropped 5 bases and J dropped 7; count of bases not matched to a gene: 7. This CDR3 contains 14 residues.

This clonotype turned up a few times. The rearrangement links TRBV29-1 to TRBJ2-2, with D possibly matching TRBD1 (5 bases). V was clipped by 3 bases and J by 4 bases, with 12 bases between them. The germline V gene has CDR1 SQVTM and CDR2 ANQGSEA. This CDR3 has 14 amino acids. For the CDR3, the DNA is TGCAGCGTTGAGTCATCGACAGCCACCGGGGAGCTGTTTTTT. Its protein is CSVESSTATGELFF.